The sample holds a few counts of the clone carrying this T cell receptor beta chain. Its antigen is still unknown. The second PCR ran roughly 7 to 12 cycles with a sample-barcoded 5' primer and J-beta primers. TCRdb fed the 5' RACE reads into MiXCR, producing one record per CDR3 protein. This sample has fewer than 2,000,000 distinct CDR3 sequences, with roughly 32% found just once. The data derive from a study of blood T cells in healthy people across ages. Overall study findings and caveats: Estimated diversity across one million T cells was deemed an underestimate.

V shed 3 bases and J shed 3 bases, with 27 bases lying between them. Per germline, CDR1 LGHDT and CDR2 YNNKEL (reference sequence). This CDR3 is 19 amino acids long. Sequencing was done on a sample of blood. The rearrangement links TRBV3-1 to TRBJ2-7, with a tentative D call TRBD2 (6 bases). This clonotype was sampled from a woman aged 25 to 39 in good health. The CDR3 protein is CASSHDDATSVFPGYEQYF. The DNA for the CDR3 is TGTGCCAGCAGCCATGATGATGCGACTAGTGTTTTTCCTGGCTACGAGCAGTACTTC.